This T cell receptor (beta chain) was found in a study of blood T cell repertoires in COVID-19. Overall study context: Acute-phase and convalescent COVID-19 samples originated in the United States, Italy and Spain. Sources were T cells, B-cell-depleted T cells, or PBMCs; the material itself was cDNA or gDNA.

Original data processing: Cell counts per sample came from amplifying reference gene primers. The assay was immunoSEQ multiplex PCR, and TCRdb's table has in-frame clones only and misses some. The V and J calls and clone size are taken from that table; D and trimming were inferred from the DNA. Of about 200,000 clones listed, approximately 92% are singletons. V lost 0 bases and J lost 3, with 14 bases in between. This CDR3 is built from 16 residues. The V gene's germline CDR1 is SGHKS and CDR2 YYEKEE (reference sequence). The chain uses TRBV5-5 and TRBJ2-3; unclear D gene. Source material: peripheral blood. The receptor comes from a man aged 45 to 65 with acute or convalescent COVID-19. The CDR3 protein is CASSLGSGGRTDTQYF. For the CDR3, the DNA is TGTGCCAGCAGCTTGGGGTCGGGTGGTCGGACAGATACGCAGTATTTT.